This T cell receptor (beta chain) was identified in a study of T cells in Graves' hyperthyroidism and ophthalmopathy. Study in general: The blood sample was taken at first diagnosis, before treatment began.

Blood from later-ophthalmopathy patients was taken at first hyperthyroidism diagnosis. PBMCs came from about 10 ml fresh peripheral blood. This clonotype was counted ten times or more. What it recognizes is unknown. Study-level findings and limits: Ophthalmopathy was separated from stable hyperthyroidism by a 13 V-J model.

Regions amplified from RNA transcripts were the TCR beta CDR3 regions. When the TCR CDR3 underwent first-round RT-PCR, the HTBI primer set was used. TCRdb ran MiXCR on the multiplex PCR reads and lists one entry per CDR3 protein. This table has a few hundred thousand distinct CDR3 sequences, 15% to 18% appearing once. This CDR3 is built from 16 residues. V dropped 5 bases and J dropped 5; count of bases not matched to a gene: 5. The germline gives CDR1 LGHDT, CDR2 YNNKEL (reference sequence). The sequence was collected from a woman younger than 35 with Graves' hyperthyroidism that later progressed to Graves' ophthalmopathy. Sequenced: blood. The chain employs TRBV3-1 and TRBJ2-1, with 14 positions matching TRBD2. CDR3 nucleotide sequence: TGTGCCAGCAGCAGTGAGACTAGCGGGAGGGACAATGAGCAGTTCTTC. Amino acid sequence: CASSSETSGRDNEQFF.